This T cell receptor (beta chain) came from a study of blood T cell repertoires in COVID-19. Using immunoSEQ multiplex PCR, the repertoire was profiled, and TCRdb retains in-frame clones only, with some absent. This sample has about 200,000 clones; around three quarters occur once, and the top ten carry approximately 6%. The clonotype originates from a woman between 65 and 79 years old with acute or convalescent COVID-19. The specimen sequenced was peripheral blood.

CDR3 amino acids: CASSSKAGKGQPQHF. The CDR3 nucleotides are TGTGCCAGCAGTTCTAAAGCAGGGAAAGGGCAGCCCCAGCATTTT. The V gene is TRBV6-5, the J gene TRBJ1-5, with a possible D match to TRBD1 (5 bases). The V end was cut by 4 bases, the J end by 7 bases, with 17 bases between. The CDR3 sequence is 15 residues long. Per the germline V gene, CDR1 is MNHEY and CDR2 is SVGAGI.